These 29 T cell receptor beta chains were sequenced from one sample in a study of shared clonotypes between healthy human individuals. TCRdb's table, derived via immunoSEQ multiplex PCR, lists solely in-frame clones and lacks some. The profile shows roughly 720,000 clones, less than 95% of them singletons. Material: memory CD8+ T cells from PBMCs. Documented subset: CD45RO+ cells pooled with CCR7-negative TemRA cells. The receptors here all came from a man younger than 35 in good health. Some clones in this sample may be carry-over from other donors' samples.

Notes on this clone: Given a far larger clone just one base away, this is likely a sequencing read error. The sample contains more than one DNA sequence encoding this CDR3. This sequence joins TRBV15 and TRBJ2-7; 13 bases line up with TRBD2. J gave up 2 bases and V 4 bases, and 2 bases lay outside the gene matches. Germline V gene data show CDR1 as LNHNV and CDR2 as YYDKDF (reference sequence). The CDR3 is made up of 15 amino acids. CDR3 loop: CATSIGLAGAYEQYF. The CDR3 DNA is TGTGCCACCAGCATCGGACTAGCGGGAGCCTACGAGCAGTACTTC.

The chain combines TRBV9 with TRBJ2-3; 13 bases align to TRBD2. J was trimmed by 0 bases and V by 3 bases; bases with no gene match: 7. This CDR3 spans 18 amino acids. Germline CDR1 and CDR2: SGDLS and YYNGEE. The CDR3, as DNA: TGTGCCAGCAGCGAGACTAGCGGGAGGTGGGTGAGCACAGATACGCAGTATTTT. Protein sequence: CASSETSGRWVSTDTQYF.

The chain links TRBV5-1 to TRBJ2-2; a possible D gene is TRBD2 (6 bases). This CDR3 is built from 15 residues. Germline V gives CDR1 SGHRS, CDR2 YFSETQ. The V gene lost 2 bases and the J gene lost 1 base, with 9 bases spanning the gap. The CDR3 loop reads CASSFWRENTGELFF. The CDR3 nucleotides are TGCGCCAGCAGCTTCTGGCGGGAGAACACCGGGGAGCTGTTTTTT.

The rearrangement uses TRBV1 and TRBJ2-3; TRBD2, the D gene given by the table, was not confirmed from the DNA. TRBV1 is an annotated pseudogene. The CDR3 runs to 15 residues. The CDR3 spells CTRTSGRGSTDTQYF. The CDR3, as DNA: TGCACCAGAACTAGCGGGAGAGGAAGCACAGATACGCAGTATTTT.

The chain uses TRBV19 and TRBJ2-7, with D uncertain. Trimming pared 3 bases from V and 2 bases from J, leaving 8 bases between. The CDR3 sequence is 13 residues long. The germline CDR1 and CDR2 sequences are LNHDA and SQIVND (reference sequence). Here the CDR3 DNA reads TGTGCCAGTAGTATCGGTAGGGCCTACGAGCAGTACTTC. The encoded protein is CASSIGRAYEQYF.

The CDR3, as DNA: TGTGCCAGCAGTCACGGGACAGGGGGCTACGAGCAGTACTTC. Its translation: CASSHGTGGYEQYF. The chain employs TRBV28 and TRBJ2-7; 11 bases line up with TRBD1. CDR1 is MDHEN and CDR2 is SYDVKM in the germline V gene. The CDR3 sequence is 14 residues long. V trimming: 5 bases; J trimming: 3 bases; junction bases outside the gene matches: 3.

CDR3 bases: TGTGCCAGCAGCAAAAACTCCGGGGAGGGCACAGATACGCAGTATTTT. This codes for CASSKNSGEGTDTQYF. The chain is built from TRBV27 and TRBJ2-3; a weak D match, TRBD2 (6 bases). From germline, CDR1 is MNHEY and CDR2 SMNVEV (reference sequence). The CDR3 runs to 16 residues. Trimming pared 6 bases from V and 1 base from J, leaving 17 bases between.

V usage is TRBV6-6 and J usage is TRBJ1-5; D is undetermined. Trimming took 0 bases from V and 6 from J, leaving 15 bases between them. The CDR3 totals 16 residues. Germline-derived CDR1 and CDR2 are MNHNY and SVGAGI (reference sequence). Here the CDR3 DNA reads TGTGCCAGCAGTTACTCGTTTGAAAAGGAGGGTCAGCCCCAGCATTTT. It specifies CASSYSFEKEGQPQHF.

The genes are TRBV27 and TRBJ2-2; D is ambiguous. Trimming took off 6 bases at V and 4 bases at J, with 9 bases between the two ends. Germline V lookup: CDR1 MNHEY, CDR2 SMNVEV (reference sequence). The CDR3 is 13 amino acids. The CDR3 DNA reads TGTGCCAGCAGGGGCTCCGTCACCGGGGAGCTGTTTTTT. Translating it yields CASRGSVTGELFF.

The rearrangement joins TRBV4-1 to TRBJ1-2, with a possible D match to TRBD1 (5 bases). Trimming removed 0 bases at V and 7 bases at J, with 12 bases between. The CDR3 length is 14 residues. Looked up from germline, CDR1 is MGHRA and CDR2 is YSYEKL. CDR3 bases: TGCGCCAGCAGCCAAGAGGGGTCAGGGTTTGGCTACACCTTC. It specifies CASSQEGSGFGYTF.

The gene calls are TRBV7-9 and TRBJ2-2; D remains ambiguous. Germline V gives CDR1 SEHNR, CDR2 FQNEAQ (reference sequence). Between the trimmed V and J ends, which lost 1 base and 4 bases, there was a span of 13 bases. The length of the CDR3 is 16 residues. CDR3 protein: CASSLVGRKGTGELFF. Written as DNA, the CDR3 is TGTGCCAGCAGCTTAGTAGGTCGCAAAGGCACCGGGGAGCTGTTTTTT. Full variable domain (outside the CDR3, taken from reference TRBV7-9 and TRBJ2-2): DTGVSQNPRHKITKRGQNVTFRCDPISEHNRLYWYRQTLGQGPEFLTYFQNEAQLEKSRLLSDRFSAERPKGSFSTLEIQRTEQGDSAMYLCASSLVGRKGTGELFFGEGSRLTVL.

J is TRBJ1-5 and V is TRBV27; the D is unclear. The CDR3 is 15 residues long. Looked up from germline, CDR1 is MNHEY and CDR2 is SMNVEV (reference sequence). Trimming stripped 6 bases from V and 2 bases from J, with 14 bases between. CDR3 sequence reads: CASSPVPSGNQPQHF. In nucleotides, the CDR3 is TGTGCCAGCAGCCCCGTCCCATCTGGCAATCAGCCCCAGCATTTT.

The chain recombines TRBV29-1 with TRBJ2-7, with 13 positions matching TRBD2. V was clipped by 6 bases and J by 0 bases; unmatched bases: 8. The CDR3 spans 16 residues. Germline CDR1 SQVTM, CDR2 ANQGSEA. The DNA for the CDR3 is TGCAGCGTCCTGGGACTAGCGGGACGGAGCTCCTACGAGCAGTACTTC. Amino acid sequence: CSVLGLAGRSSYEQYF.

The chain has TRBV29-1 and TRBJ2-4; weak D call: TRBD1 (5 bases). Trimming took off 4 bases at V and 6 bases at J, with 7 bases between the two ends. Germline V CDR1 and CDR2: SQVTM, ANQGSEA. CDR3 size: 11 residues. Here the CDR3 DNA reads TGCAGCGTTGTAGACAGAAACATTCAGTACTTC. This translates into CSVVDRNIQYF.

This clone was seen ten or more times. In the same sample, other DNA sequences code for this CDR3. This chain joins TRBV9 and TRBJ2-7; D might be TRBD1 (5 bases). The CDR3 is 14 amino acids. The V gene's germline CDR1 is SGDLS and CDR2 YYNGEE. V dropped 0 bases and J dropped 2 bases, with 9 bases sitting between them. The CDR3 coding sequence is TGTGCCAGCAGCGTAGGAGACAGCCCCTACGAGCAGTACTTC. Protein: CASSVGDSPYEQYF.

The chain recombines TRBV7-9 with TRBJ2-5, with D perhaps given as TRBD1 or TRBD2 (5 bases each). The CDR3 is 14 amino acids. Deletions cut 1 base from V and 1 base from J, with 7 bases between. From germline, CDR1 is SEHNR and CDR2 FQNEAQ (reference sequence). The CDR3 DNA reads TGTGCCAGCAGCTTAGGGGGGATCCAAGAGACCCAGTACTTC. It codes for CASSLGGIQETQYF.

The chain combines TRBV19 with TRBJ2-7; D not resolved. This CDR3 has 12 amino acids. CDR1 LNHDA and CDR2 SQIVND come from the germline V gene (reference sequence). Between the trimmed V and J ends, which lost 7 bases and 5 bases, there was a span of 12 bases. CDR3 loop: CASTDATHEQYF. CDR3 DNA: TGTGCCAGTACCGACGCTACCCACGAGCAGTACTTC.

V is TRBV4-3 and J is TRBJ2-1; D is perhaps TRBD2 (5 bases). The CDR3 contains 16 residues. With 4 bases removed from V and 4 bases from J, the gap between germline ends came to 17 bases. Germline V gene lookup returns CDR1 LGHNA and CDR2 YSLEER. DNA for the CDR3: TGCGCCAGCAGCCCTGAGAGGGCGTCCCCTTACAATGAGCAGTTCTTC. Translation gives CASSPERASPYNEQFF.

The genes are TRBV10-3 and TRBJ2-1; 11 bases align to TRBD2. Germline CDR1 is ENHRY and CDR2 is SYGVKD. The CDR3 length is 13 residues. The CDR3 DNA sequence: TGTGCGGTTTCCGGACTAGCGGGTCAGAGGGGGTTCTTC. It translates to CAVSGLAGQRGFF.

This rearrangement joins TRBV7-9 to TRBJ1-1, with D tentatively TRBD1 (6 bases). Germline assignment: CDR1 SEHNR and CDR2 FQNEAQ (reference sequence). V was shortened by 0 bases and J by 0 bases, with 11 bases between the two germline ends. This CDR3 has 16 amino acids. CDR3 amino acids: CASSLALGGLNTEAFF. The CDR3 bases are TGTGCCAGCAGCTTAGCGCTCGGGGGCTTGAACACTGAAGCTTTCTTT.

The rearrangement links TRBV27 to TRBJ2-7, with D possibly being TRBD1 (5 bases). CDR1 is MNHEY, CDR2 SMNVEV, per germline (reference sequence). V lost 5 bases and J lost 3, with 11 bases in between. CDR3 length: 13 residues. The CDR3 is CASSPRTNYEQYF. CDR3 nucleotides: TGTGCCAGCAGTCCCCGGACAAACTACGAGCAGTACTTC.

The rearrangement joins TRBV10-1 to TRBJ2-7; 9 nucleotides line up with TRBD2. The V gene end was trimmed by 10 bases and the J gene end by 6 bases; junction bases not matched to a gene: 10. The CDR3 length is 13 residues. In germline, CDR1 is WNHNN, CDR2 SYGVQD (reference sequence). The CDR3 coding sequence is TGCGCCACCAGCATAGCGGGAGCGGGCGAGCAGTACTTC. Translating it yields CATSIAGAGEQYF.

The chain joins TRBV27 to TRBJ2-1; either TRBD1 or TRBD2 may supply D (6 bases each). Trimming took 5 bases from V and 5 from J, leaving 16 bases between them. The CDR3 is 15 residues long. Germline assignment: CDR1 MNHEY and CDR2 SMNVEV (reference sequence). CDR3 in DNA: TGTGCCAGCAGTCCCCGGGGGCGGTCCAACAATGAGCAGTTCTTC. Translating gives CASSPRGRSNNEQFF.

This sequence joins TRBV30 and TRBJ1-3; D remains unclear. CDR1 is GTSNPN and CDR2 is SVGIG in the germline V gene (reference sequence). Between the trimmed V and J ends, which lost 4 bases and 0 bases, there was a span of 4 bases. The CDR3 is 12 amino acids. The CDR3 DNA reads as TGTGCCTGGATGGACTCTGGAAACACCATATATTTT. Its protein product is CAWMDSGNTIYF.

The V and J genes are TRBV4-1 and TRBJ1-1, with TRBD1 as a possible D gene (5 bases). The CDR3 runs to 14 residues. V lost 4 bases to trimming and J lost 5 bases, with 14 bases between them. CDR1 is MGHRA and CDR2 is YSYEKL in the germline V gene. CDR3 protein: CASSPGQRATEAFF. Written as DNA, the CDR3 is TGCGCCAGCAGCCCCGGACAACGAGCGACTGAAGCTTTCTTT.

The rearrangement uses TRBV27 and TRBJ2-3, with D unresolved. Germline V gene sequence: CDR1 MNHEY, CDR2 SMNVEV (reference sequence). Between the trimmed V and J ends, which lost 2 bases and 0 bases, there was a span of 9 bases. The CDR3 extends over 15 amino acids. The CDR3 DNA reads TGTGCCAGCAGTTTAAGTGGAGCTAGCACAGATACGCAGTATTTT. This encodes CASSLSGASTDTQYF.

There are a few counts of this clone. The genes are TRBV30 and TRBJ1-3; D remains unclear. With 4 bases removed from V and 6 bases from J, the gap between germline ends came to 4 bases. Per the germline V gene, CDR1 is GTSNPN and CDR2 is SVGIG (reference sequence). The length of the CDR3 is 10 residues. CDR3 region: CAWIENTIYF. The CDR3 bases are TGTGCCTGGATTGAAAACACCATATATTTT.

This clone appeared once. CDR3 DNA sequence: TGTGCCAGCAGCGCAGCGGGAGGGGTCAATGAGCAGTTCTTC. It is translated as CASSAAGGVNEQFF. V gene TRBV9 combines with J gene TRBJ2-1; 10 positions agree with TRBD2. The junction had 3 bases not matched to a gene; V was cut back by 3 bases and J by 6 bases. From germline, CDR1 is SGDLS and CDR2 YYNGEE. The CDR3 is 14 residues long.

This clone was detected once. The gene calls are TRBV5-4 and TRBJ2-7; 8 nucleotides line up with TRBD2. The CDR3 length is 14 residues. J was trimmed by 6 bases and V by 2 bases; bases with no gene match: 7. Per germline, CDR1 SGHNT and CDR2 YYREEE (reference sequence). In DNA form, the CDR3 reads TGTGCCAGCAGCTTTCAAGCGGGAGAAGTCGAGCAGTACTTC. Its protein is CASSFQAGEVEQYF.